One sample yielded the 2 T cell receptor beta chains listed below, sequenced in a study of shared clonotypes between healthy human individuals. TCRdb's copy holds only in-frame clones and misses some; the assay was immunoSEQ multiplex PCR. Of around 1.1 million clones in the sample, around 78% were seen once. The sequenced sample consisted of memory CD4+ T cells from PBMCs. This sample's subset: CD45RA-negative fraction. The source is a man aged 18 to 29 in good health. Some clones in this sample may be carry-over from other donors' samples.

The gene calls are TRBV5-4 and TRBJ2-7; weak D call: TRBD2 (7 bases). This CDR3 is built from 15 residues. Germline CDR1 and CDR2: SGHNT and YYREEE (reference sequence). V lost 0 bases to trimming and J lost 2 bases, with 12 bases between them. This CDR3 is CASSLAGAGAYEQYF. In DNA, the CDR3 is TGTGCCAGCAGCTTGGCGGGGGCGGGGGCCTACGAGCAGTACTTC.

V and J are TRBV28 and TRBJ2-5, with TRBD2 as a possible D gene (6 bases). In germline, CDR1 is MDHEN, CDR2 SYDVKM. This CDR3 has 13 amino acids. Trimming took 3 bases from V and 5 from J, leaving 10 bases between them. The CDR3 DNA reads as TGTGCCAGCAGTTTTGGAGGGAAGGAGACCCAGTACTTC. Amino acids: CASSFGGKETQYF.